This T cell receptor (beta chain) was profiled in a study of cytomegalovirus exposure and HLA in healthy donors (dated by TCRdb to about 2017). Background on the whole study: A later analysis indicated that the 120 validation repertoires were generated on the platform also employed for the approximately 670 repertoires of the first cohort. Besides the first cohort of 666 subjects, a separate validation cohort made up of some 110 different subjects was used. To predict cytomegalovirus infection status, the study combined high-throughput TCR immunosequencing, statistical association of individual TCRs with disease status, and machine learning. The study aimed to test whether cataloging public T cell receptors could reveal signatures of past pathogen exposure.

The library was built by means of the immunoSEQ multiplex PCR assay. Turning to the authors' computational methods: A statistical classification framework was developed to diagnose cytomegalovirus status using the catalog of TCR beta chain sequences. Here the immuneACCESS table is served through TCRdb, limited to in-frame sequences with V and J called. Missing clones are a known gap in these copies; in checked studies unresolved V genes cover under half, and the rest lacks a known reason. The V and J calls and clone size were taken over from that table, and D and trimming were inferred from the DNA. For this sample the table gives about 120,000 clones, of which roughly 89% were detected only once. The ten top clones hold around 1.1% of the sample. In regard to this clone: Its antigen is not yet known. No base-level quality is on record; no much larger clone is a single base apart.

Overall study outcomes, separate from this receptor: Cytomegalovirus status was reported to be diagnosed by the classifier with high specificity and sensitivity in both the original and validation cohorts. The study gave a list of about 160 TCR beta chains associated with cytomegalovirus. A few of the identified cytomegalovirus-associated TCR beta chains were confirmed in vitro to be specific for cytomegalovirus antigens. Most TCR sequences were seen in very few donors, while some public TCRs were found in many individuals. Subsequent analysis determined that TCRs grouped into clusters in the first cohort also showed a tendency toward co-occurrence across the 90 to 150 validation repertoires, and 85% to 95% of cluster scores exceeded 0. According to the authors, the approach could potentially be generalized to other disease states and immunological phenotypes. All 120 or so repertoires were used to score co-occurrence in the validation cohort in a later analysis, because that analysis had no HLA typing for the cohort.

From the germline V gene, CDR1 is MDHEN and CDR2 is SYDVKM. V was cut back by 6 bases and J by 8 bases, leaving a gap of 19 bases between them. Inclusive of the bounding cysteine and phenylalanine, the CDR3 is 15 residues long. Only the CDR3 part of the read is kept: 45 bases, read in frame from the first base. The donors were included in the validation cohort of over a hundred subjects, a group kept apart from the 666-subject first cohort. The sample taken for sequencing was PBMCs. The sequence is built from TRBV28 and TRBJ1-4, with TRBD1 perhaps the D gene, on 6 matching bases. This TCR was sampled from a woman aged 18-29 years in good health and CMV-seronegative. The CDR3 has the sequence CASSTKTGRGEKLFF. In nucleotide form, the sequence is TGTGCCAGCAGCACAAAGACAGGTCGGGGCGAAAAACTGTTTTTT.